This TCR beta chain was captured by sequencing in a study of blood T cells in healthy people across ages. On this clonotype: Its specificity is unknown.

The use of a sample-barcoded 5' primer and a J-beta primer mix characterized a second PCR of roughly 6 to 11 cycles. All cDNA molecules were each tagged by a template-switch adaptor with 12 random nucleotides. TCRdb reprocessed the 5' RACE reads via MiXCR and lists one record per CDR3 protein. The table includes under 1,000,000 distinct CDR3 sequences, 35% to 40% detected once. V was pared by 5 bases and J by 1 base, with 9 bases of the junction left unmatched. Germline V CDR1 and CDR2: MNHEY, SMNVEV (reference sequence). This CDR3 region has 17 residues. General observations from the study: Age showed a roughly linear inverse relationship with TCR beta diversity per million T cells.

The chain uses TRBV27 and TRBJ1-5; the match to TRBD1 covers 9 bases. The specimen was blood. The clonotype comes from a man aged 18 to 29 in good health. The CDR3 here is CASSPSQGARSNQPQHF. In nucleotides, the CDR3 is TGTGCCAGCAGTCCATCACAGGGGGCAAGGAGCAATCAGCCCCAGCATTTT.